This T cell receptor beta chain appears in the sequencing data of a study of metastatic and nonmetastatic thyroid tumors. Turning to the study itself: Samples came from malignant and benign thyroid patients, and repertoires were compared across blood and tumor or nodule tissue.

V was trimmed by 5 bases and J by 2 bases, leaving 14 bases between them. The CDR3 runs to 14 residues. Germline lookup yields CDR1 DFQATT and CDR2 SNEGSKA (reference sequence). Prior to thyroid surgery, none of the patients had received any treatment. This clone was recorded at least ten times. TCRdb re-analyzed the PCR reads using MiXCR. The sample has about 16,000 clones, about 25% seen once. The specimen sequenced was blood. This sequence was found in a male donor with papillary thyroid cancer or a benign thyroid nodule (not recorded which). Some clones in this sample may be carry-over from other donors' samples. The gene calls are TRBV20-1 and TRBJ2-3, with D unclear. The CDR3 here is CSADREYHTDTQYF. CDR3 in DNA: TGCAGTGCTGACCGCGAATACCACACAGATACGCAGTATTTT.